This TCR beta chain appears in the sequencing data of a study of read filtering for tumor transcriptome and immune sequencing. Study overall: R-ISS stage counts were eight or nine for I, about 15 for II, 7 for III.

This library used approximately 0.4 ug RNA and molecular barcoded adaptors spanning alpha/delta and beta/gamma chains. TCRdb re-derived calls from the reads in MiXCR, one entry per CDR3 protein. Among 35,000 to 50,000 distinct CDR3 sequences, 14% were seen once, and the ten largest hold around 6.5%. Ten or more counts support this clonotype. CDR3 length: 11 amino acids. Germline CDR1 and CDR2: MDHEN and SYDVKM. Trimming removed 6 bases from V and 6 bases from J, with 9 bases in between. Sequenced: a population of CD138-negative cells sorted from bone marrow. The chain combines TRBV28 with TRBJ2-7; D unresolved. This TCR was recovered from a donor at least 40 years old with multiple myeloma. CDR3 protein: CASSQRVEQYF. As DNA, the CDR3 is TGTGCCAGCAGCCAACGGGTCGAGCAGTACTTC.